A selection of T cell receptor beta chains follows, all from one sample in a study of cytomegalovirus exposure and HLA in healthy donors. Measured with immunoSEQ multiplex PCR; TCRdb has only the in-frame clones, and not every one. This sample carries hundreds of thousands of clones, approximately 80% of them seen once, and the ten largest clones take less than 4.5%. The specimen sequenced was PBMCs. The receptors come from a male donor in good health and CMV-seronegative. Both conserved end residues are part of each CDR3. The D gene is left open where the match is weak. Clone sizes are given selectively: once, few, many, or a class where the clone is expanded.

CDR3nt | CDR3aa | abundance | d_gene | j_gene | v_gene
TGTGCCAGCAGCCCGAGCAGCGGGAGCACAGATACGCAGTATTTT | CASSPSSGSTDTQYF | NA | NA | TRBJ2-3 | TRBV7-3
TGCGCCAGCACGGTTAGAGAGACCCAGTACTTC | CASTVRETQYF | NA | NA | TRBJ2-5 | TRBV10-1
TGTGCCAGCACTACTCTATCCCACGAGACCCAGTACTTC | CASTTLSHETQYF | NA | NA | TRBJ2-5 | TRBV7-9
TGTGCCAGCAGCCCCACCAGAGTAGCGGGGTCCTACGAGCAGTACTTC | CASSPTRVAGSYEQYF | many | TRBD2 | TRBJ2-7 | TRBV7-9
TGCGCCAGCAGCCTTACAGGGGGTGGGGTTGAAAAACTGTTTTTT | CASSLTGGGVEKLFF | NA | TRBD1 | TRBJ1-4 | TRBV5-1
TGCGCCAGCGGAGAGGGCTTTAATGAGCAGTTCTTC | CASGEGFNEQFF | NA | NA | TRBJ2-1 | TRBV5-1
TGTGCCAGCAGTGGCGGGCCAAGGCTCGAGCAGTACTTC | CASSGGPRLEQYF | NA | NA | TRBJ2-7 | TRBV6-5
TGTGCCAACAGTTTATACGCAGTTCGACAGGGTGATGGCTACACCTTC | CANSLYAVRQGDGYTF | NA | TRBD1 | TRBJ1-2 | TRBV27
TGCAGCGTTGAGAAGTGGATTGCGGGAGTCTCCAATGAGCAGTTCTTC | CSVEKWIAGVSNEQFF | NA | TRBD2 | TRBJ2-1 | TRBV29-1
TGTGCCAGCAGTGAAGCGCCGGGCGGAGGCGAGCAGTACTTC | CASSEAPGGGEQYF | NA | NA | TRBJ2-7 | TRBV6-1
TGTGCCAGCCTTGGAAGCGGGAGGCACTACGAGCAGTACTTC | CASLGSGRHYEQYF | NA | TRBD2 | TRBJ2-7 | TRBV28
TGTGCCAGCAGCTGGGCAGACAGAGCCAATGAGCAGTTCTTC | CASSWADRANEQFF | NA | NA | TRBJ2-1 | TRBV5-6
TGTGCCAGCTCACCTAGCGGGGGCTACAATGAGCAGTTCTTC | CASSPSGGYNEQFF | NA | TRBD2 | TRBJ2-1 | TRBV18
TGTGCCAGTAGTCCTGGTAGCGGGACGGCAGTTACGCAGTATTTT | CASSPGSGTAVTQYF | NA | TRBD2 | TRBJ2-3 | TRBV19
TGCGCCAGTAGGACAGGAGAGAACACTGAAGCTTTCTTT | CASRTGENTEAFF | NA | TRBD1 | TRBJ1-1 | TRBV5-1
TGTGCCAGCAGTTTATCCTATGGAAAACTGTTTTTT | CASSLSYGKLFF | few | NA | TRBJ1-4 | TRBV27
TGCGCCAGCAGTGAGGGTCCGCGCCTTTTCTTT | CASSEGPRLFF | NA | NA | TRBJ1-1 | TRBV10-1
TGTGCCAGCAGGAAGGCTAGCGGGAGTGTGGGGGAGCAGTACTTC | CASRKASGSVGEQYF | NA | TRBD2 | TRBJ2-5 | TRBV6-1
TGTGCCAGCGGGCTACAGGGATTGAACACTGAAGCTTTCTTT | CASGLQGLNTEAFF | NA | NA | TRBJ1-1 | TRBV2
TGTGCCACCAGCAGAGATAAAGAAAAACTGTTTTTT | CATSRDKEKLFF | NA | NA | TRBJ1-4 | TRBV15
TGTGCCAGCAGCCTAGGAGGGAGCAGCTATTGGACTGAAGCTTTCTTT | CASSLGGSSYWTEAFF | NA | NA | TRBJ1-1 | TRBV9
TGTGCCAGCAATCAGGGGTCTGGGGCCAACGTCCTGACTTTC | CASNQGSGANVLTF | once | NA | TRBJ2-6 | TRBV27
TGTGCCAGCAGCTTCCGATTAAGGGCTAGCGGGAGCGAGCAGTACTTC | CASSFRLRASGSEQYF | NA | TRBD2 | TRBJ2-7 | TRBV7-6